In this sample, the clone carrying this T cell receptor beta chain turned up once. The antigen remains unidentified. This CDR3 region has 17 residues. Trimming shortened V by 0 bases and J by 0 bases, and 12 bases separated the two germline ends. Germline V lookup: CDR1 SGHDN, CDR2 FVKESK. This entry comes from a study of T cell responses to AZD1222 COVID-19 vaccine. Study-level results: Clonal diversity may have been underestimated in mostly white British donors. Increases in Spike-specific TCR breadth and depth were seen after two AZD1222 doses.

Using immunoSEQ multiplex PCR, the repertoire was profiled, and TCRdb retains in-frame clones only, with some absent. Here the sample spans some 130,000 clones, about 87% being singletons. The sequence was obtained from an adult in good health. Specimen: peripheral blood, collected on day 0 of AZD1222 vaccination. V and J are TRBV14 and TRBJ1-3; possibly TRBD1 for D (5 bases). CDR3 protein: CASSQERGGSSGNTIYF. Here the CDR3 DNA reads TGTGCCAGCAGCCAAGAGAGGGGCGGGAGCTCTGGAAACACCATATATTTT.